These 13 T cell receptor beta chains originate from one sample sequenced in a study of Ad26.COV2.S vaccination and SARS-CoV-2 variants. Measured with immunoSEQ multiplex PCR; TCRdb has only the in-frame clones, and not every one. Among 150,000 to 200,000 clones listed, roughly 87% were seen once. Sample: peripheral blood, taken after recovery from COVID-19. These receptors all stem from a human donor who had recovered from COVID-19.

This chain joins TRBV19 and TRBJ2-5; 9 bases match TRBD2. CDR1 LNHDA and CDR2 SQIVND come from the germline V gene (reference sequence). V gave up 3 bases and J gave up 4 bases; unmatched junction bases: 12. CDR3 length equals 17 residues. The CDR3 region has the DNA TGTGCCAGTAGTATTCGGTCGGGCGGGAGGGCCTCAGAGACCCAGTACTTC. Translation gives CASSIRSGGRASETQYF.

V gene TRBV2 combines with J gene TRBJ1-1; the D gene is possibly TRBD1 (6 bases). The CDR3 loop spans 14 amino acids. Germline V lookup: CDR1 SNHLY, CDR2 FYNNEI. V lost 10 bases and J 5 bases, leaving 20 bases between the germline ends. The CDR3 sequence is CATKTQGLGTEAFF. The DNA of the CDR3 is TGTGCCACCAAAACACAGGGCCTTGGAACTGAAGCTTTCTTT.

V usage is TRBV27 and J usage is TRBJ1-2; D not certain. The CDR3 runs to 15 residues. V shed 5 bases and J shed 0 bases, with 13 bases lying between them. The germline V gene has CDR1 MNHEY and CDR2 SMNVEV (reference sequence). DNA of the CDR3: TGTGCCAGCAGTCCTACGCCAGGCGCTAACTATGGCTACACCTTC. Residues: CASSPTPGANYGYTF.

This sequence joins TRBV19 and TRBJ1-5, with TRBD1 identical over 9 bases. Germline V gives CDR1 LNHDA, CDR2 SQIVND (reference sequence). V lost 2 bases to trimming and J lost 8 bases; unmatched junction nucleotides: 7. This CDR3 contains 15 residues. In DNA, the CDR3 is TGTGCCAGTAGTATATGGGGACAGGGCGCTGAGCCCCAGCATTTT. Its protein is CASSIWGQGAEPQHF.

The rearrangement links TRBV24-1 to TRBJ2-1; 9 nucleotides match TRBD1. Looked up from germline, CDR1 is KGHDR and CDR2 is SFDVKD. V lost 4 bases and J lost 1; bases outside the gene matches: 4. This CDR3 region has 16 residues. CDR3 loop: CATSDSGTGSYNEQFF. DNA for the CDR3: TGTGCCACCAGTGACTCCGGGACAGGGTCCTACAATGAGCAGTTCTTC.

In DNA form, the CDR3 reads TGTGCCAGCAGCCTACTGGGGAGCACAGATACGCAGTATTTT. Translation gives CASSLLGSTDTQYF. The chain couples TRBV3-1 (or the pseudogene TRBV3-2) to TRBJ2-3; D not certain. This CDR3 spans 14 amino acids. Deletions cut 4 bases from V and 0 bases from J, with 8 bases between. CDR1 and CDR2 (germline): LGHDT, YNNKEL (reference sequence).

This clone was seen only once. This chain links TRBV5-4 with TRBJ2-1, with 7 positions matching TRBD2. V was clipped by 4 bases and J by 1 base; unmatched bases: 5. Germline lookup yields CDR1 SGHNT and CDR2 YYREEE (reference sequence). The CDR3 extends over 15 amino acids. The chain's CDR3 is CASSTTGGSYNEQFF. The CDR3 nucleotides are TGTGCCAGCAGCACCACGGGAGGATCCTACAATGAGCAGTTCTTC. Full variable domain (remainder filled in from reference TRBV5-4 and TRBJ2-1): ETGVTQSPTHLIKTRGQQVTLRCSSQSGHNTVSWYQQALGQGPQFIFQYYREEENGRGNFPPRFSGLQFPNYSSELNVNALELDDSALYLCASSTTGGSYNEQFFGPGTRLTVL.

This chain joins TRBV7-9 and TRBJ1-1, with D hard to call. CDR1 and CDR2 from the germline V gene are SEHNR and FQNEAQ (reference sequence). This CDR3 is 12 amino acids long. V was cut by 5 bases and J by 4 bases, with 8 bases left in between. The CDR3 is CASSPATTEAFF. CDR3 bases: TGTGCCAGCAGCCCCGCCACCACTGAAGCTTTCTTT.

This chain uses TRBV28 with TRBJ2-7; D gene unclear. This CDR3 has 17 residues. Germline V gene sequence: CDR1 MDHEN, CDR2 SYDVKM. Trimming pared 1 base from V and 0 bases from J, leaving 16 bases between. The CDR3 DNA reads as TGTGCCAGCAGTTTATTCAGACCACGGGCGCCCTCCTACGAGCAGTACTTC. It is translated as CASSLFRPRAPSYEQYF.

This clone was detected once. The chain recombines TRBV27 with TRBJ1-3; D ambiguous. This CDR3 is 15 amino acids long. The V and J ends lost 2 bases and 0 bases respectively, with 8 bases between them. Germline CDR1 MNHEY, CDR2 SMNVEV (reference sequence). The CDR3 here is CASSLEPSSGNTIYF. The CDR3 region has the DNA TGTGCCAGCAGTTTAGAACCCAGCTCTGGAAACACCATATATTTT.

The chain has TRBV6-1 and TRBJ2-7; 8 positions agree with TRBD2. The germline CDR1 and CDR2 sequences are MNHNS and SASEGT. The CDR3 runs to 14 residues. V was clipped by 4 bases and J by 5 bases; unmatched bases: 7. The CDR3 sequence: CASSGAGEGHEQYF. The CDR3 region has the DNA TGTGCCAGCAGTGGAGCGGGGGAAGGCCACGAGCAGTACTTC.

The chain joins TRBV7-6 to TRBJ2-7; the D is unclear. The CDR3 is 18 amino acids. Trimming shortened V by 4 bases and J by 3 bases, and 25 bases separated the two germline ends. Per the germline V gene, CDR1 is SGHVS and CDR2 is FNYEAQ. DNA of the CDR3: TGTGCCAGCAGCTCGTCCTGGTCCAGGAACTCTCATCTCTACGAGCAGTACTTC. Its protein product is CASSSSWSRNSHLYEQYF.

This chain uses TRBV7-3 with TRBJ2-1, with D possibly matching TRBD1 (6 bases). Germline V gene sequence: CDR1 SGHTA, CDR2 FQGTGA. This CDR3 has 15 amino acids. V dropped 5 bases and J dropped 2 bases, with 13 bases sitting between them. Here the CDR3 DNA reads TGTGCCAGCAGCCTACAGGGTACCCCCTACAATGAGCAGTTCTTC. Protein: CASSLQGTPYNEQFF.